This T cell receptor (beta chain) was identified during a study of blood T cell repertoires in COVID-19. Whole-study context: The United States, Italy and Spain were the sources of the acute and convalescent COVID-19 samples.

The table came from immunoSEQ multiplex PCR; TCRdb's copy has only in-frame clones and leaves some out. This sample has a few hundred thousand clones, with around 82% found just once. The CDR3 totals 15 residues. CDR1 is LNHDA and CDR2 is SQIVND in the germline V gene (reference sequence). Trimming took 7 bases from V and 0 from J; bases not matched to a gene: 6. The receptor was derived from a woman aged 80 or older with acute or convalescent COVID-19. The specimen was peripheral blood. The chain employs TRBV19 and TRBJ1-2, with TRBD1 identical over 9 bases. CDR3 protein: CASTLTGGSNYGYTF. The CDR3 DNA sequence: TGTGCCAGTACCCTGACAGGGGGATCTAACTATGGCTACACCTTC.